This passage covers 29 T cell receptor beta chains from one sample sequenced in a study of regulatory T cells in long-lasting Graves disease (TCRdb year 2021). Taken with the paper, the label for time point translates to: newly diagnosed GD, antithyroid drugs for less than 3 months. RNA was extracted from PBMCs in TRIzol for both TCR sequencing and RNA sequencing. Library prep was done by multiplex PCR. Reads for this sample came from an Illumina HiSeq 4000. TCR beta libraries were built with iRepertoire HTBI primers and Arm-PCR amplification of CDR3 regions. TCRdb handled the public reads itself, with Q25 trimming in fastp and clone calling in MiXCR, and kept productive beta chains. Rows are combined by CDR3 protein, so each entry shows the most common genes and DNA. For this sample the table gives over 350,000 distinct CDR3 sequences, of which 15% were detected only once. The ten largest account for over 7.5% of the sample.

The same sample was also used in a study of T cells in Graves' hyperthyroidism and ophthalmopathy.

The sample here was peripheral blood mononuclear cells (PBMCs), taken at new diagnosis, from a patient treated with antithyroid drugs. The source is a middle-aged woman with Graves disease. Donor details come from another sample of the same person, matched by shared clones.

There are many counts of this clonotype. This chain joins TRBV6-1 and TRBJ1-6; TRBD1 matches at 10 bases. Per the germline V gene, CDR1 is MNHNS and CDR2 is SASEGT. The CDR3 extends over 17 amino acids. V was pared by 5 bases and J by 10 bases, with 14 bases of the junction left unmatched. This CDR3 is CASSTGTGVWVGSPLHF. The CDR3 coding sequence is TGTGCCAGCAGTACTGGGACAGGGGTTTGGGTTGGATCACCCCTCCACTTT.

Only a few counts were recorded for this clonotype. The rearrangement joins TRBV6-1 to TRBJ1-5; 7 bases agree with TRBD1. Germline CDR1 MNHNS, CDR2 SASEGT. The CDR3 covers 14 residues. The trim removed 11 bases at V and 0 bases at J, leaving 7 bases unmatched. The CDR3 DNA follows: TGTGCCGGGGCCGGGACAGATAGCAATCAGCCCCAGCATTTT. Amino acids: CAGAGTDSNQPQHF.

This clonotype has at least ten counts. The V and J genes are TRBV7-2 and TRBJ2-7; 7 positions agree with TRBD2. Germline CDR1 SGHTA, CDR2 FQGNSA. The CDR3 extends over 14 amino acids. Trimming at V came to 5 bases and at J to 6 bases, leaving 10 bases not matched to a gene. CDR3 nucleotides: TGTGCCAGCAGCCCACAGCGGGATTTCGGCGAGCAGTACTTC. As protein: CASSPQRDFGEQYF.

The chain joins TRBV27 to TRBJ1-5; D remains ambiguous. V was clipped by 3 bases and J by 4 bases, with 10 bases between them. The germline V gene encodes CDR1 MNHEY and CDR2 SMNVEV (reference sequence). This CDR3 contains 14 residues. CDR3 sequence: CASSFYGSNQPQHF. CDR3 DNA sequence: TGTGCCAGCAGTTTTTACGGCTCAAATCAGCCCCAGCATTTT.

This clonotype was detected ten times or more. The V gene is TRBV12-3 or TRBV12-4, the J gene TRBJ2-7; D might be TRBD2 (6 bases). This CDR3 spans 13 amino acids. Between the trimmed V and J ends, which lost 8 bases and 7 bases, there was a span of 18 bases. The CDR3 DNA is TGTGCCAGCGGTACCACTAGCTGGGGAGAGCAGTACTTC. This translates into CASGTTSWGEQYF.

This clonotype was seen a handful of times. J is TRBJ2-3 and V is TRBV29-1; D is uncertain. The CDR3 consists of 14 residues. Germline V CDR1 and CDR2: SQVTM, ANQGSEA. V shed 0 bases and J shed 0 bases, with 7 bases lying between them. CDR3 region: CSVEDRGSTDTQYF. CDR3 coding DNA: TGCAGCGTTGAAGATCGAGGTAGCACAGATACGCAGTATTTT.

The chain uses TRBV4-1 and TRBJ2-7; the match to TRBD1 covers 10 bases. J lost 2 bases, V lost 0 bases, and 4 bases had no gene match. The CDR3 has 16 amino acids. Germline V gene data show CDR1 as MGHRA and CDR2 as YSYEKL. CDR3 sequence reads: CASSQDPGQGTYEQYF. The CDR3 bases are TGCGCCAGCAGCCAAGACCCGGGACAGGGGACCTACGAGCAGTACTTC.

This clonotype was seen a few times. The chain is built from TRBV19 and TRBJ2-7; possible D gene TRBD1, 6 bases. V was clipped by 3 bases and J by 4 bases, with 13 bases between them. The CDR3 extends over 14 amino acids. Germline V lookup: CDR1 LNHDA, CDR2 SQIVND (reference sequence). The CDR3 nucleotides are TGTGCCAGTAGTATCGGGACATCGCTGTACGAGCAGTACTTC. Protein: CASSIGTSLYEQYF.

This clonotype showed up many times. This chain connects TRBV19 to TRBJ1-1, with a possible D match to TRBD1 (6 bases). CDR1 is LNHDA, CDR2 SQIVND, per germline (reference sequence). V shed 6 bases and J shed 2 bases, with 16 bases lying between them. The CDR3 consists of 15 residues. The CDR3 nucleotides are TGTGCCAGTAGCCCGATTGGAGGGGGTAACACTGAAGCTTTCTTT. Its translation: CASSPIGGGNTEAFF.

In this sample, this clonotype turned up many times. V and J are TRBV12-3 or TRBV12-4 and TRBJ2-2, with TRBD2 matching over 7 bases. V was clipped by 10 bases and J by 6 bases; unmatched bases: 11. This CDR3 has 14 residues. CDR3 nucleotide sequence: TGTGCCACCAAAACGGCGGGAGTGGCCGGGGAGCTGTTTTTT. Protein: CATKTAGVAGELFF.

Turning to this clonotype: A read error may produce the germline difference seen at one junction end. This chain uses TRBV6-1 with TRBJ2-5; 14 bases are a match to TRBD2. The germline V gene encodes CDR1 MNHNS and CDR2 SASEGT. The CDR3 has 17 residues. CDR3 DNA: TGTACCAGCAGCCAACGTGGGACTAGCGGGAGTAGGGAGACCCAGTACTTC. Protein product: CTSSQRGTSGSRETQYF.

This clonotype was recorded many times. The rearrangement links TRBV12-3 or TRBV12-4 to TRBJ2-1; 10 nucleotides match TRBD2. This CDR3 is built from 18 residues. The V and J ends lost 7 bases and 0 bases, in that order; junction bases with no gene match: 12. This chain's CDR3 is CASTATSGRWSSYNEQFF. The CDR3 nucleotides read TGTGCCAGCACCGCGACTAGCGGGCGGTGGAGCTCCTACAATGAGCAGTTCTTC.

The chain links TRBV12-3 or TRBV12-4 to TRBJ1-1; D is possibly TRBD1 (6 bases). Trimming cost V 5 bases and J 3 bases, with 25 bases left between them. The CDR3 totals 18 residues. CDR3 in amino acids: CASSLSLYRARGDTEAFF. In DNA form, the CDR3 reads TGTGCCAGCAGTCTGTCCCTCTACAGGGCTCGCGGTGACACTGAAGCTTTCTTT.

The V and J genes are TRBV2 and TRBJ2-6; tentatively, D is TRBD1 (6 bases). The germline V gene encodes CDR1 SNHLY and CDR2 FYNNEI. With 6 bases removed from V and 0 bases from J, the gap between germline ends came to 15 bases. The length of the CDR3 is 17 residues. CDR3 residues: CASRKPGDNSGANVLTF. DNA for the CDR3: TGTGCCAGCAGGAAACCAGGGGATAACTCTGGGGCCAACGTCCTGACTTTC. Complete variable domain (other parts from reference TRBV2 and TRBJ2-6): EPEVTQTPSHQVTQMGQEVILRCVPISNHLYFYWYRQILGQKVEFLVSFYNNEISEKSEIFDDQFSVERPDGSNFTLKIRSTKLEDSAMYFCASRKPGDNSGANVLTFGAGSRLTVL.

Regarding this clonotype: A much larger clone differs by one base, so this may be a read error. This chain uses TRBV6-2 or TRBV6-3 with TRBJ2-1; 10 bases line up with TRBD2. Germline-derived CDR1 and CDR2 are MNHEY and SVGEGT. The CDR3 runs to 16 residues. CDR3 residues: CASSRTSGAVNNGQFF. CDR3 DNA sequence: TGTGCCAGCAGTCGGACTAGCGGCGCCGTCAACAATGGGCAGTTCTTC.

This clonotype was seen many times. The chain combines TRBV7-2 with TRBJ2-5, with D tentatively TRBD1 (5 bases). This CDR3 is built from 14 residues. Germline V gene data show CDR1 as SGHTA and CDR2 as FQGNSA. V was pared by 5 bases and J by 5 bases, with 15 bases between. The CDR3 sequence is CASSVGVATETQYF. DNA of the CDR3: TGTGCCAGCAGCGTAGGGGTAGCTACGGAGACCCAGTACTTC.

A few counts support this clonotype. The chain carries TRBV27 and TRBJ2-2; maybe TRBD2 (7 bases). Germline CDR1 and CDR2: MNHEY and SMNVEV (reference sequence). Trimming cost V 5 bases and J 13 bases, with 14 bases left between them. The CDR3 runs to 12 residues. The CDR3 region has the DNA TGTGCCAGCAGTCCATGGGGGGGCTCGCTGTTTTTT. Translating it yields CASSPWGGSLFF.

The chain joins TRBV19 to TRBJ2-5, with D tentatively TRBD1 or TRBD2 (6 bases each). V shed 4 bases and J shed 5 bases, with 17 bases lying between them. The length of the CDR3 is 15 residues. From germline, CDR1 is LNHDA and CDR2 SQIVND (reference sequence). The CDR3 is CASSTGIQGRETQYF. The CDR3 region has the DNA TGTGCCAGTAGTACCGGGATCCAGGGGAGGGAGACCCAGTACTTC.

This clonotype has a handful of counts. The J gene is TRBJ2-1, the V gene TRBV14, with D unresolved. The V gene lost 4 bases and the J gene lost 0 bases, with 13 bases spanning the gap. CDR3 size: 16 residues. Per germline, CDR1 SGHDN and CDR2 FVKESK. The DNA for the CDR3 is TGTGCCAGCAGCCTAGTAGGGCCCAGCTCCTACAATGAGCAGTTCTTC. This encodes CASSLVGPSSYNEQFF.

This clonotype was detected a few times. CDR3 bases: TGCGCCAGCAGCCCAGACAAGAGCGGGAGCATGGGCAATGAGCAGTTCTTC. Residues: CASSPDKSGSMGNEQFF. The chain combines TRBV4-1 with TRBJ2-1, with 8 bases matching TRBD2. The V and J ends lost 4 bases and 6 bases, in that order; junction bases with no gene match: 14. The CDR3 is made up of 17 amino acids. Germline V CDR1 and CDR2: MGHRA, YSYEKL.

V is TRBV6-9 and J is TRBJ2-3; D is undetermined. This CDR3 is built from 13 residues. V was pared by 3 bases and J by 5 bases, with 9 bases between. CDR1 is MNHGY, CDR2 SVAAGI, per germline. CDR3 sequence (DNA): TGTGCCAGCAGTTACTCACCGTTAGATACGCAGTATTTT. This encodes CASSYSPLDTQYF.

Ten or more counts support this clonotype. V is TRBV19 and J is TRBJ2-2; TRBD1 agrees at 9 bases. Losses at the gene ends were 5 bases for V and 6 bases for J; bases not matched to a gene: 7. Germline CDR1 reads LNHDA; CDR2 reads SQIVND (reference sequence). The CDR3 consists of 15 residues. For the CDR3, the DNA is TGTGCCAGTAGTGCTTTACAGGGGGCTCCCGGGGAGCTGTTTTTT. Amino acid sequence: CASSALQGAPGELFF.

This clonotype was recorded at least ten times. V gene TRBV28 combines with J gene TRBJ1-2; D is ambiguous. V lost 8 bases, J lost 5 bases, and 6 bases lay in between. The CDR3 runs to 10 residues. Germline V CDR1 and CDR2: MDHEN, SYDVKM. CDR3 loop: CASGSYGYTF. Written as DNA, the CDR3 is TGTGCCAGCGGATCGTATGGCTACACCTTC.

This clonotype has a count of ten or more. This chain joins TRBV28 and TRBJ2-3; unclear D gene. The CDR3 runs 15 residues. Germline V gene data show CDR1 as MDHEN and CDR2 as SYDVKM. With 3 bases removed from V and 4 bases from J, the gap between germline ends came to 14 bases. As DNA, the CDR3 is TGTGCCAGCAGTTTGACTCGGAGTTTTGCAGATACGCAGTATTTT. Translated: CASSLTRSFADTQYF. Using reference TRBV28 and TRBJ2-3 for the parts outside the CDR3, the full variable domain is DVKVTQSSRYLVKRTGEKVFLECVQDMDHENMFWYRQDPGLGLRLIYFSYDVKMKEKGDIPEGYSVSREKKERFSLILESASTNQTSMYLCASSLTRSFADTQYFGPGTRLTVL.

Ten or more counts support this clonotype. V gene TRBV28 combines with J gene TRBJ2-7, with D uncertain. This CDR3 is 13 amino acids long. Germline V gives CDR1 MDHEN, CDR2 SYDVKM. The germline V and J ends were trimmed by 5 bases and 4 bases, with 12 bases remaining between them. In nucleotides, the CDR3 is TGTGCCAGCAGTGAAGGGCAGTCTTACGAGCAGTACTTC. Protein: CASSEGQSYEQYF.

This clonotype was picked up many times. The V call is TRBV7-6, the J call TRBJ2-7, with D possibly matching TRBD1 (6 bases). V was cut by 5 bases and J by 5 bases, with 16 bases left in between. Germline CDR1 is SGHVS and CDR2 is FNYEAQ. CDR3 length: 14 residues. The CDR3 DNA sequence: TGTGCCAGCAGCCCCGACACAGGGTCCAACGAGCAGTACTTC. The encoded protein is CASSPDTGSNEQYF.

This clonotype was observed a few times. This chain uses TRBV20-1 with TRBJ2-7; 7 bases fit TRBD2. Trimming at V came to 1 base and at J to 0 bases, leaving 3 bases not matched to a gene. The CDR3 length is 14 residues. Looked up from germline, CDR1 is DFQATT and CDR2 is SNEGSKA (reference sequence). Here the CDR3 DNA reads TGCAGTGCTAGAGGCGGGAGCGTCTCCTACGAGCAGTACTTC. The encoded protein is CSARGGSVSYEQYF.

This clonotype was seen repeatedly, ten times or more. The gene calls are TRBV20-1 and TRBJ2-1, with a tentative D call TRBD2 (6 bases). Looked up from germline, CDR1 is DFQATT and CDR2 is SNEGSKA (reference sequence). CDR3 size: 13 residues. Trimming shortened V by 3 bases and J by 5 bases, and 11 bases separated the two germline ends. CDR3 amino acids: CSARRGMNNEQFF. The CDR3 region has the DNA TGCAGTGCTAGGCGGGGCATGAACAATGAGCAGTTCTTC.

This clonotype has ten or more counts. The J gene is TRBJ2-3, the V gene TRBV12-3 or TRBV12-4; D possibly uses TRBD1 or TRBD2 (7 bases each). CDR3 length: 14 residues. V lost 7 bases, J lost 4 bases, and 15 bases lay in between. The CDR3 region is CASNQGGSADTQYF. In DNA form, the CDR3 reads TGTGCCAGCAATCAGGGGGGGTCGGCAGATACGCAGTATTTT.